The 10 T cell receptor beta chains presented below share a single source sample, sequenced in a study of T cell changes during pregnancy in multiple sclerosis (dated by TCRdb to between 2018 and 2021). Receptor amplification or capture employed the immunoSEQ multiplex PCR assay. The immuneACCESS repertoire file appears here via TCRdb, limited to in-frame rearrangements. These files lack a portion of the clones; in checked studies, under half of the deficit traces to unresolved V genes, and the cause of the others is not known. This sample is represented by 40,000 to 60,000 clones; less than 95% of them were singletons. Jointly, the top ten make up around 0.3% of the sample. This material consisted of CD4+ T cells from peripheral blood mononuclear cells, taken in the third trimester of pregnancy. These receptors were obtained from a female donor with multiple sclerosis, enrolled in a pregnancy study.

This chain uses TRBV7-2 with TRBJ2-1, with 7 bases lining up with TRBD2. Germline-derived CDR1 and CDR2 are SGHTA and FQGNSA. The CDR3 is 14 residues long. The J segment lost 10 bases and the V segment lost 1 base, leaving 7 bases of the junction unmatched. The CDR3 DNA reads as TGTGCCAGCAGCTTAGGCGGGAGCTTTGGAGAGCAGTTCTTC. Encoded protein: CASSLGGSFGEQFF.

The chain couples TRBV5-1 to TRBJ2-2; D might be TRBD2 (7 bases). Germline lookup yields CDR1 SGHRS and CDR2 YFSETQ. V was shortened by 3 bases and J by 5 bases, with 17 bases between the two germline ends. CDR3 length: 16 residues. This CDR3 reads CASSSLGGPGTGELFF. The DNA for the CDR3 is TGCGCCAGCAGCTCACTCGGGGGGCCAGGAACCGGGGAGCTGTTTTTT. The full variable domain, in which reference TRBV5-1 and TRBJ2-2 provide the parts outside the CDR3, is KAGVTQTPRYLIKTRGQQVTLSCSPISGHRSVSWYQQTPGQGLQFLFEYFSETQRNKGNFPGRFSGRQFSNSRSEMNVSTLELGDSALYLCASSSLGGPGTGELFFGEGSRLTVL.

The rearrangement uses TRBV7-2 and TRBJ2-2, with 8 bases that match TRBD2. V was clipped by 1 base and J by 4 bases; unmatched bases: 5. Germline lookup yields CDR1 SGHTA and CDR2 FQGNSA. The CDR3 length is 16 residues. The CDR3 coding sequence is TGTGCCAGCAGCTTAGGGTTACTAGCGGTCACCGGGGAGCTGTTTTTT. Its translation: CASSLGLLAVTGELFF.

V and J are TRBV5-8 and TRBJ1-2, with 12 bases aligning to TRBD1. Trimming at V came to 0 bases and at J to 4 bases, leaving 10 bases not matched to a gene. The V gene's germline CDR1 is SGHTS and CDR2 YDEGEE. The CDR3 contains 18 residues. The CDR3 loop is CASSLVWDRGQSVYGYTF. Here the CDR3 DNA reads TGTGCCAGCAGCTTGGTGTGGGACAGGGGGCAATCTGTCTATGGCTACACCTTC.

This sequence joins TRBV6-5 and TRBJ2-7; 7 bases fit TRBD1. V shed 6 bases and J 4 bases; nucleotides not matched to a gene: 6. The germline gives CDR1 MNHEY, CDR2 SVGAGI. This CDR3 has 13 amino acids. The CDR3 DNA follows: TGTGCCAGCAGACAGGGACAGCTATACGAGCAGTACTTC. This encodes CASRQGQLYEQYF.

The chain uses TRBV7-6 and TRBJ2-7; 7 nucleotides line up with TRBD2. This CDR3 contains 14 residues. CDR1 and CDR2 from the germline V gene are SGHVS and FNYEAQ. The trim removed 5 bases at V and 6 bases at J, leaving 10 bases unmatched. This chain's CDR3 is CASSSGTRDGEQYF. The CDR3 coding sequence is TGTGCCAGCAGCAGCGGGACTCGGGACGGCGAGCAGTACTTC.

This chain connects TRBV5-1 to TRBJ2-7; 12 positions match TRBD2. This CDR3 is 17 amino acids long. V trimming: 0 bases; J trimming: 7 bases; junction bases outside the gene matches: 11. Germline lookup yields CDR1 SGHRS and CDR2 YFSETQ. CDR3 sequence: CASSLGTRLAGVTEQYF. CDR3 DNA: TGCGCCAGCAGCTTGGGAACCCGACTAGCGGGAGTAACTGAGCAGTACTTC.

This clone was seen a single time. This chain connects TRBV29-1 to TRBJ2-1, with 8 bases identical to TRBD2. V lost 4 bases to trimming and J lost 2 bases; unmatched junction nucleotides: 13. Germline V gives CDR1 SQVTM, CDR2 ANQGSEA. This CDR3 region has 17 residues. CDR3 residues: CSVAPGLAKPPYNEQFF. CDR3 sequence (DNA): TGCAGCGTTGCCCCTGGACTAGCCAAACCCCCCTACAATGAGCAGTTCTTC.

The chain joins TRBV6-1 to TRBJ1-2; the D gene is possibly TRBD1 (6 bases). The CDR3 length is 14 residues. The V and J ends lost 6 bases and 3 bases respectively, with 14 bases between them. The germline gives CDR1 MNHNS, CDR2 SASEGT. The CDR3 bases are TGTGCCAGCAGCCGGGACAACGCAGACTATGGCTACACCTTC. It translates to CASSRDNADYGYTF.

V and J are TRBV14 and TRBJ2-1, with 9 bases fitting TRBD1. The CDR3 spans 16 residues. Germline CDR1 and CDR2: SGHDN and FVKESK. J lost 3 bases, V lost 4 bases, and 7 bases had no gene match. The chain's CDR3 is CASSPTGGPVYNEQFF. Here the CDR3 DNA reads TGTGCCAGCAGCCCCACAGGGGGCCCGGTCTACAATGAGCAGTTCTTC.